This entry is about one T cell receptor beta chain. What it recognizes is unknown. This specimen belongs to a study of cytomegalovirus exposure and HLA in healthy donors. This CDR3 region has 13 residues. Germline V gene sequence: CDR1 ENHRY, CDR2 SYGVKD. V shed 2 bases and J shed 4 bases, with 8 bases lying between them. It was with 60 Vbeta and 13 Jbeta primers that the PCR ran. Assay: immunoSEQ multiplex PCR; the TCRdb copy retains only in-frame clones and omits some. The profile shows 210,000 or so clones, just over 75% of them singletons. General study points: Prior analysis indicated that the majority of TCR beta V segments exhibited productivity approximately 87% or approximately 30% of the time.

The source is a man between 18 and 29 years old in good health and CMV-seronegative. What was sequenced was PBMCs. The chain uses TRBV10-3 and TRBJ1-1; possible D gene TRBD1, 6 bases. CDR3 residues: CAISETGSTEAFF. CDR3 coding DNA: TGTGCCATCAGTGAGACAGGGTCCACTGAAGCTTTCTTT.